This TCR beta chain was found in a study of blood T cells in healthy people across ages. Per germline, CDR1 LNHDA and CDR2 SQIVND (reference sequence). The length of the CDR3 is 15 residues. Study observations and caveats: Greater diversity and more naive CD4+ cells were seen in long-lived donors than in aged donors.

A second PCR of roughly 7 to 11 cycles used a sample-barcoded 5' primer and a J-beta primer mix. A template-switch adaptor with 12 random nucleotides tagged each cDNA molecule. TCRdb re-called the 5' RACE reads with MiXCR, one entry per CDR3 protein. The data contain around 940,000 distinct CDR3 sequences, roughly 51% of them singletons. This clonotype was seen once. Its cognate antigen is unknown. The sequence came from a woman aged 55-70 years in good health. The sample taken for sequencing was blood. The chain is built from TRBV19 and TRBJ1-4; no clear D gene. In DNA form, the CDR3 reads TGTGCGACCCAAGTGGTTGGCTTTCGGCAAGAAAAACTGTTTTTT. Protein product: CATQVVGFRQEKLFF.